This T cell receptor beta chain was sequenced in a study of T cell repertoires in cytomegalovirus infection (dated by TCRdb to the late 2010s). Regarding the research as a whole: The HLA type of each donor mattered for the analysis, because public TCR beta signatures pointed to carriage of CMV infection along with the matching HLA type. Summary of the overall study and its limitations: The ex vivo response was dominated by HLA-C-restricted CMV-specific TCR beta clonotypes, and the single most frequent clonotype in two of eight donors was supplied by these HLA-C-restricted clonotypes. In both this cohort and an independent cohort of some 370 donors, the cumulative frequency of public TCR beta family members distinguished carriers of CMV infection plus the relevant HLA type.

V drops 5 bases and J drops 2 bases, leaving 12 bases in between. The CDR3 goes from the cysteine to the phenylalanine over 14 residues. Only CDR3 DNA remains: 42 bases, in frame from the first base. The germline V gene (reference sequence) yields LNHDA for CDR1 and SQIVND for CDR2. The sample was run on an Illumina HiSeq 1500. In-frame beta chains were kept once TCRdb had trimmed the public reads at Q25 with fastp and called clones with MiXCR. A single entry per CDR3 protein holds the most common genes and DNA from its merged rows. For this sample the table gives just under 550,000 distinct CDR3 sequences, of which about a quarter were detected only once. Approximately 13% of the sample lies in the top ten. To note about this clonotype: What this receptor recognizes is not known. No base quality values were provided; no much bigger clone lies one nucleotide off.

This sequence uses TRBV19 and TRBJ2-5; D gene: possibly TRBD1, on 5 matching bases. The sequence derives from a human donor in good health (CMV status not recorded). Some clones in this sample may be carry-over from other donors' samples. The specimen sequenced was PBMCs. The CDR3 has the sequence CASSGARFQETQYF. The DNA sequence is given as TGTGCCAGTAGTGGGGCCAGGTTTCAAGAGACCCAGTACTTC.